The present TCR beta chain was sequenced within a study of Ad26.COV2.S vaccination and SARS-CoV-2 variants (dated by TCRdb to about 2021). For the wider study: Donors in the vaccine arm were drawn from COV1001, a phase I-IIa trial of Ad26.COV2.S in healthy adults that was multicentre, randomized, double-blind and placebo-controlled. Trial participants were randomized into five groups of five, in which low-dose or high-dose Ad26.COV2.S was given once or twice, or placebo was given on both occasions. Ad26.COV2.S was administered intramuscularly at a dose of 5x10^10 or 1x10^11 viral particles, either as one shot or as two shots given 56 days apart. A total of approximately 30 samples were included in the TCR-sequenced set, comprising around 19 Ad26.COV2.S vaccine recipients, 5 placebo recipients and 8 SARS-CoV-2 convalescent individuals. Investigators did not know the trial group allocation while performing experiments and assessing outcomes. TCRbeta repertoire sequencing served as the tool for gauging how specific and how broad the SARS-CoV-2-reactive T cell receptors were following Ad26.COV2.S vaccination. Overall study results and their limits: Substantial breadth of spike-specific CD8+ and CD4+ T cell responses was reported after vaccination. Comparing responses between vaccine doses or regimens was not something the study was powered to do. Vaccine and placebo recipients had comparable non-spike TCR breadth, which fits with the vaccine containing only spike. Compared with placebo recipients, Ad26.COV2.S recipients showed higher spike-specific TCR breadth (P = 0.0014). The authors noted that total T cell responses may have been underestimated by the TCR breadth and depth analyses.

Note on this clone: No antigen is known for it. No per-base quality is available; no much larger clone lies one base away.

The immunoSEQ Assay was the method used to sequence TCRbeta CDR3 regions. After extraction, genomic DNA underwent amplification by bias-controlled multiplex PCR, followed by high-throughput sequencing. As for how the authors treated the data: To quantify the absolute abundance of every unique TCRbeta CDR3 region, sequences were collapsed and filtered. T cell fraction was estimated by normalization of TCRbeta template counts to usable DNA, with usable DNA being measured through amplification of reference genes present in all nucleated cells. Repertoire TCRs were annotated as SARS-CoV-2-specific when V gene, CDR3 amino acid sequence and J gene were exactly matched to a known reactive TCR set. The reference SARS-CoV-2 TCR set was derived from MIRA and filtered for enrichment in COVID-19-positive ImmuneCODE repertoires, a step that removed public or cross-reactive TCRs. Based on the MIRA antigens, annotated TCRs were further analysed at the level of specific ORF or position within ORF. Breadth was defined as annotated unique rearrangements over total unique productive rearrangements; depth was the summed frequency of those rearrangements. Group comparisons of TCR breadth used two-sided Wilcoxon rank-sum tests. TCRdb re-hosts the immuneACCESS table, in-frame sequences only. Its copies lack some clones; in the studies checked, an unresolved V gene accounts for under half of them, and the cause for the rest is not known. V and J calls and clone size come straight from that table; D and trimming were deduced from the DNA. The sample table holds 300,000 to 400,000 clones, of which 80% to 90% were seen once. Roughly a tenth of the sample is taken by the ten largest.

V has 3 bases trimmed and J has 14 bases trimmed; junction bases matching no gene number 14. There are 15 amino acids in the CDR3, from cysteine to phenylalanine inclusive. Only the CDR3 region is kept as DNA, spanning 45 bases read in frame from base 1. The germline V gene (reference sequence) gives CDR1 as LGHDT and CDR2 as YNNKEL. The label giving this sample's treatment or condition can be read as: about 20 received Ad26.COV2.S at low or high dose, single or two shots; 5 received placebo; per-sample allocation not given. Repertoires of vaccine and placebo recipients were sequenced from samples collected on day 63 after the first injection. Between 29 July and 7 August 2020, Cohort 1b enrolled some 25 adults aged 18-55 years at one site in Boston, USA. Ad26.COV2.S was a replication-incompetent adenovirus type 26 vector expressing a prefusion-stabilized SARS-CoV-2 spike protein from the original Wuhan strain.

The sequence was obtained from a person aged 18 to 65 who received the Ad26.COV2.S COVID-19 vaccine or a placebo. The source was peripheral blood, collected in a trial of Ad26.COV2.S vaccine versus placebo. This receptor chain uses TRBV3-1 (or the pseudogene TRBV3-2) and TRBJ2-1; TRBD2 aligns with 9 central bases. Read as DNA, the sequence is TGTGCCAGCAGCCAGGGATGTAATCGGCGGGAGGGGGAGTTCTTC. This yields the protein CASSQGCNRREGEFF.